The table lists the clone carrying this T cell receptor (beta chain) with many counts. Its specificity is not known. These data come from a study of T cells in Graves' hyperthyroidism and ophthalmopathy. Amplification targeted TCR beta CDR3 regions from RNA transcripts. A first-round RT-PCR of the TCR CDR3 used the HTBI primer set. TCRdb passed the multiplex PCR reads through MiXCR, listing each CDR3 protein once. The profile shows hundreds of thousands of distinct CDR3 sequences, about 15% of them singletons. Per the germline V gene, CDR1 is LGHDT and CDR2 is YNNKEL (reference sequence). The CDR3 sequence is 16 residues long. Trimming took off 3 bases at V and 6 bases at J, with 17 bases between the two ends. Lactation, pregnancy, other autoimmune disease or uncontrolled infection excluded patients. The diagnostic basis comprised clinical symptoms, serum thyroxine and TRAb, thyroid ultrasound and orbital computed tomography.

Study-wide findings and caveats: Also found in blood were most expanded thyroid clonotypes above 0.001. Model predictions of ophthalmopathy came a median approximately seven months before onset.

The chain carries TRBV3-1 and TRBJ2-2, with D unclear. The origin of this receptor is a woman aged 18-30 years with Graves' hyperthyroidism. The sample consisted of blood. CDR3 amino acids: CASSHDSRLWSGELFF. In DNA form, the CDR3 reads TGTGCCAGCAGCCACGATTCTAGGTTATGGTCCGGGGAGCTGTTTTTT.